This T cell receptor (beta chain) was captured in a study of shared clonotypes between healthy human individuals. CD45RO-negative cells were positively selected for CCR7, leaving out terminally differentiated effector memory CD45RA+ cells. The CDR3 is made up of 16 amino acids. V was pared by 5 bases and J by 5 bases, with 5 bases of the junction left unmatched. The germline gives CDR1 SEHNR, CDR2 FQNEAQ (reference sequence). Libraries were prepared by immunoSEQ multiplex PCR; TCRdb keeps only in-frame clonotypes and omits some of them. The table lists around 650,000 clones, 95% to 97% of them singletons, with approximately 0.1% in the top ten. Points on this clone: Its antigen is unknown.

General study findings and limits: Having only a few donors restricted how much genetic and exposure-history diversity was captured. Among donors, clonotype sharing was expected to be affected by sequencing depth. All-four-donor shared clonotypes had higher generation probabilities than non-shared clonotypes did. Generally, naive subsets (rather than memory subsets) showed larger estimated richness.

The specimen sequenced was naive CD8+ T cells sorted from blood. The rearrangement joins TRBV7-9 to TRBJ2-2; 13 bases map to TRBD2. This TCR came from a woman in her 30s in good health. In nucleotides, the CDR3 is TGTGCCAGCAGCCCAACTAGCGGGAGGGCGACCGGGGAGCTGTTTTTT. This codes for CASSPTSGRATGELFF.